This T cell receptor beta chain was observed in a study of shared clonotypes between healthy human individuals. Data came from immunoSEQ multiplex PCR; TCRdb stores just in-frame clones and leaves some out. The profile shows a few million clones, 92% of them singletons. Germline V lookup: CDR1 MGHRA, CDR2 YSYEKL. V was shortened by 3 bases and J by 7 bases, with 16 bases between the two germline ends. The CDR3 sequence is 15 residues long. Sequenced input: naive CD4+ T cells from PBMCs. Documented subset: CD45RA+ positively selected. The clonotype was recovered from a man between 18 and 35 years old in good health. Some clones in this sample may be carry-over from other donors' samples. V gene TRBV4-1 combines with J gene TRBJ2-1, with a tentative D call TRBD2 (5 bases). CDR3 nucleotides: TGCGCCAGCAGCCACTTCGATTGGGAGAGGAATGAGCAGTTCTTC. Amino acid sequence: CASSHFDWERNEQFF.